The sequence of this T cell receptor beta chain was determined in a study of T-cell reconstitution after alpha-beta-depleted transplantation in children. The V end was cut by 1 base, the J end by 4 bases, with 7 bases between. Germline V gene data show CDR1 as SGHVS and CDR2 as FQNEAQ. This CDR3 is 13 amino acids long. A TCRbeta library incorporating unique molecular identifiers was prepared. In TCRdb, the PCR reads were re-called with MiXCR into one record per CDR3 protein. The table has about 120,000 distinct CDR3 sequences, under 13% seen once. The TCR sequence derives from a human donor who donated a stem cell graft to a child with acute lymphoblastic leukemia. The rearrangement joins TRBV7-8 to TRBJ1-2, with no clear D. This material consisted of PBMCs from the stem cell graft donor, taken from the stem cell graft. CDR3 in amino acids: CASSLGPFYGYTF. The CDR3 DNA reads as TGTGCCAGCAGCTTAGGACCCTTCTATGGCTACACCTTC.